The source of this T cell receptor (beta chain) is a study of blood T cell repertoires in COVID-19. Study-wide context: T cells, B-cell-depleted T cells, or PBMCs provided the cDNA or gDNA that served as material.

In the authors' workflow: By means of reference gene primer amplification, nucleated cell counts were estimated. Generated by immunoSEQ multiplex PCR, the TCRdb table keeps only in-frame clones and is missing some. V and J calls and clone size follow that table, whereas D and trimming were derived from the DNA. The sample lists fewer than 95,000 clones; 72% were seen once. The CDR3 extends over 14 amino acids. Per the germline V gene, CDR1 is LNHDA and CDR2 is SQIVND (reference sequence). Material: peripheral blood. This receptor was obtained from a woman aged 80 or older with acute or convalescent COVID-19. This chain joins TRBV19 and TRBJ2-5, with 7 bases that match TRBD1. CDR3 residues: CATGATGAGETQYF. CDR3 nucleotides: TGTGCAACTGGGGCTACAGGGGCGGGAGAGACCCAGTACTTC.